The rows below give T cell receptor beta chains drawn from one sample of a study of blood T cell repertoires in COVID-19. Sequencing used immunoSEQ multiplex PCR; TCRdb keeps in-frame clones, though not all of them. The sample holds 75,000 to 95,000 clones, about four fifths seen once. The sequenced sample was peripheral blood. These receptors all stem from a woman of 80 years or more with active or convalescent COVID-19. CDR3s include the opening cysteine and the closing phenylalanine or tryptophan. The order of the fields is clone size, V gene, CDR3 protein. Clone size is given for some rows only: seen once, a few or many times, or a class if the clone is expanded.

-	TRBV5-4	CASSLDPGADTQYF
-	TRBV2	CASSRGQGSAKNIQYF
-	TRBV28	CASSPLRTGGNSNQPQHF
-	TRBV7-7	CASSPDRGGEQYF
-	TRBV7-8	CASSFGTSVGEQYF
-	TRBV5-8	CASTPRTANSPLHF
-	TRBV4-3	CASSQVQRAWNTGELFF
once	TRBV9	CASSLWTGVTDTQYF
-	TRBV4-3	CASSQRLNYGYTF
once	TRBV11-2	CASSGRGEAFF
-	TRBV7-9	CASSLRDSYNEQFF
-	TRBV6-6	CASSPQGSRVYGYTF
-	TRBV19	CASSMGGRRQETQYF
-	TRBV27	CASSLTSGFMLYTGELFF
-	TRBV7-9	CASSLSGTVETQYF
-	TRBV19	CASSIGLAEYTGELFF
-	TRBV27	CASRATLQGRNTEAFF
once	TRBV7-2	CASSSRDRGRRDYGYTF
-	TRBV6-1	CASSEGDRAIETQYF
-	TRBV28	CASSLREYEQFF
few	TRBV19	CASSKGLAGYLSYNEQFF
-	TRBV11-3	CASSYRGTTSTQYF
-	TRBV11-2	CASSLDPGRGHGYTF
-	TRBV12-3/TRBV12-4	CASRPGGGNTIYF
-	TRBV25-1	CASSKGQDYGYTF
-	TRBV28	CASRTQGLAGGPSSYEQYF
many	TRBV15	CATSEDYQPQHF
-	TRBV28	CASSLGQINQPQHF
-	TRBV7-9	CASSVQGSRGYTF
-	TRBV5-8	CASSGTLADTQYF
once	TRBV7-2	CASSLGPTVNYGYTF
-	TRBV6-1	CASSPERTMTKLFF
-	TRBV19	CASIATIAVGQPQHF
-	TRBV21-1	CASSKLAGQGSMNTEAFF
-	TRBV6-5	CASRWRGSGANVLTF
-	TRBV7-2	CASSFSVGMRVYGYTF
once	TRBV19	CASSLTTGFANTGELFF
-	TRBV18	CASSPLGGQLNTEAFF
-	TRBV11-2	CASSSSGGAYNEQFF
-	TRBV7-2	CASRPRTSGSYTEQFF
-	TRBV28	CASRYLAEAGEQYF
-	TRBV11-3	CASSLKGYTEAFF
-	TRBV7-2	CASSLVFPYEQYF
-	TRBV4-3	CASSPGLAFTDTQYF
-	TRBV27	CASSPRGKSNEQYF
-	TRBV23-1	CASSQSVNGEGSFAVLETQYF
-	TRBV5-8	CASSGWYSYEQYF
-	TRBV2	CASSVDSGNPTITGELFF
-	TRBV9	CASSLGLAGGDRKQYF
-	TRBV5-1	CASSLELGGQGYEQYF
-	TRBV19	CASTYRAGSSYEQYF
-	TRBV4-3	CASSPGTTNTGELFF
-	TRBV5-1	CASSLGVAGAYQETQYF
-	TRBV7-6	CASSLVSGGGEQYF